These 23 T cell receptor beta chains were all obtained from the same sample, sequenced in a study of cytomegalovirus exposure and HLA in healthy donors. With 60 Vbeta and 13 Jbeta primers, the PCR was carried out. The table came from immunoSEQ multiplex PCR; TCRdb's copy has only in-frame clones and leaves some out. The sample contains some 140,000 clones, 65% to 80% of which appear only once. The specimen was PBMCs. Every receptor here comes from a man aged 40-49 years in good health and CMV-seropositive.

This chain uses TRBV30 with TRBJ1-2; D is perhaps TRBD1 (6 bases). The germline CDR1 and CDR2 sequences are GTSNPN and SVGIG (reference sequence). Between the trimmed V and J ends, which lost 2 bases and 7 bases, there was a span of 14 bases. CDR3 length: 13 amino acids. The CDR3 DNA reads TGTGCCTGGAGTCTACAGGGTCTGGCTGGCTACACCTTC. This gives the protein CAWSLQGLAGYTF.

The CDR3 bases are TGTGCCAGCAGCTTTGGGACAGGGGTAGGGACTGAAGCTTTCTTT. It is translated as CASSFGTGVGTEAFF. This sequence joins TRBV5-6 and TRBJ1-1, with TRBD1 matching over 10 bases. The germline V gene has CDR1 SGHDT and CDR2 YYEEEE. J was trimmed by 5 bases and V by 2 bases; bases with no gene match: 6. The CDR3 contains 15 residues. Full variable domain (rest looked up from reference TRBV5-6 and TRBJ1-1): DAGVTQSPTHLIKTRGQQVTLRCSPKSGHDTVSWYQQALGQGPQFIFQYYEEEERQRGNFPDRFSGHQFPNYSSELNVNALLLGDSALYLCASSFGTGVGTEAFFGQGTRLTVV.

The J gene is TRBJ2-7, the V gene TRBV7-3; TRBD2 aligns across 8 bases. The CDR3 has 16 amino acids. J gave up 5 bases and V 5 bases, and 14 bases lay outside the gene matches. Germline V gives CDR1 SGHTA, CDR2 FQGTGA. The CDR3 spells CASSPTGTGGFDEQYF. Here the CDR3 DNA reads TGTGCCAGCAGCCCCACAGGCACGGGAGGGTTTGACGAGCAGTACTTC.

This chain uses TRBV2 with TRBJ2-3; maybe TRBD1 (5 bases). This CDR3 is built from 13 residues. Germline V gene sequence: CDR1 SNHLY, CDR2 FYNNEI. Trimming stripped 6 bases from V and 4 bases from J, with 11 bases between. As DNA, the CDR3 is TGTGCCAGCAGGGCAGGGCAGGCAGATACGCAGTATTTT. This sequence encodes CASRAGQADTQYF. The complete variable domain, with remaining parts taken from reference TRBV2 and TRBJ2-3, reads EPEVTQTPSHQVTQMGQEVILRCVPISNHLYFYWYRQILGQKVEFLVSFYNNEISEKSEIFDDQFSVERPDGSNFTLKIRSTKLEDSAMYFCASRAGQADTQYFGPGTRLTVL.

Details on this clone: The identical CDR3 is also encoded by other nucleotide sequences in the sample. V gene TRBV19 combines with J gene TRBJ1-2; maybe TRBD1 (6 bases). The CDR3 totals 13 residues. CDR1 and CDR2 (germline): LNHDA, SQIVND (reference sequence). The V gene lost 3 bases and the J gene lost 2 bases, with 7 bases spanning the gap. The CDR3 DNA is TGTGCCAGTAGTATTCAGGGGAACTATGGCTACACCTTC. Its protein is CASSIQGNYGYTF. The full variable domain, rest sourced from reference TRBV19 and TRBJ1-2, is DGGITQSPKYLFRKEGQNVTLSCEQNLNHDAMYWYRQDPGQGLRLIYYSQIVNDFQKGDIAEGYSVSREKKESFPLTVTSAQKNPTAFYLCASSIQGNYGYTFGSGTRLTVV.

The chain is built from TRBV27 and TRBJ2-5, with a tentative D call TRBD1 (5 bases). V lost 0 bases to trimming and J lost 5 bases, with 13 bases between them. Germline V gene sequence: CDR1 MNHEY, CDR2 SMNVEV (reference sequence). The CDR3 consists of 15 residues. DNA of the CDR3: TGTGCCAGCAGTTTATCGACTGGGGCCCGGGAGACCCAGTACTTC. This encodes CASSLSTGARETQYF.

The V gene is TRBV18, the J gene TRBJ2-1, with D possibly being TRBD2 (5 bases). This CDR3 spans 14 amino acids. V lost 2 bases and J 7 bases, leaving 12 bases between the germline ends. The germline V gene encodes CDR1 KGHSH and CDR2 LQKENI. The CDR3 sequence: CASSPSSVGNEQFF. For the CDR3, the DNA is TGTGCCAGCTCACCAAGTAGCGTTGGTAATGAGCAGTTCTTC.

V gene TRBV18 combines with J gene TRBJ2-1, with 11 bases fitting TRBD2. Germline V gene lookup returns CDR1 KGHSH and CDR2 LQKENI. The CDR3 is 16 residues long. The trim removed 6 bases at V and 5 bases at J, leaving 9 bases unmatched. CDR3 sequence: CASSQMTSGADNEQFF. As DNA, the CDR3 is TGTGCCAGCTCTCAAATGACTAGCGGGGCCGACAATGAGCAGTTCTTC.

The rearrangement uses TRBV6-1 and TRBJ1-1, with D possibly TRBD1 on 5 matching bases. The CDR3 has 14 amino acids. Trimming stripped 7 bases from V and 0 bases from J, with 12 bases between. The germline CDR1 and CDR2 sequences are MNHNS and SASEGT. CDR3 nucleotides: TGTGCCAGCATTGACGGGGGTATGAACACTGAAGCTTTCTTT. Its translation: CASIDGGMNTEAFF.

The V call is TRBV11-2, the J call TRBJ2-7; TRBD2 agrees at 12 bases. This CDR3 is built from 14 residues. V shed 5 bases and J 2 bases; nucleotides not matched to a gene: 1. Germline loops: CDR1 SGHAT, CDR2 FQNNGV. The CDR3, as DNA: TGTGCCAGCAGCGGACTAGCGGGACCCTACGAGCAGTACTTC. Translating it yields CASSGLAGPYEQYF.

The chain is built from TRBV7-9 and TRBJ2-7; 7 bases are a match to TRBD1. J lost 2 bases, V lost 5 bases, and 3 bases had no gene match. The germline CDR1 and CDR2 sequences are SEHNR and FQNEAQ (reference sequence). The CDR3 sequence is 13 residues long. DNA of the CDR3: TGTGCCAGCAGCAGGGGGACAGCCTACGAGCAGTACTTC. Its protein product is CASSRGTAYEQYF. Combining the CDR3 with reference TRBV7-9 and TRBJ2-7 gives the whole variable domain DTGVSQNPRHKITKRGQNVTFRCDPISEHNRLYWYRQTLGQGPEFLTYFQNEAQLEKSRLLSDRFSAERPKGSFSTLEIQRTEQGDSAMYLCASSRGTAYEQYFGPGTRLTVT.

The gene calls are TRBV15 and TRBJ1-1, with TRBD1 as a possible D gene (5 bases). There are 16 residues in the CDR3. Germline V gene sequence: CDR1 LNHNV, CDR2 YYDKDF (reference sequence). The ends were cut back, 1 base at V and 3 bases at J, with 15 bases in the middle. DNA for the CDR3: TGTGCCACCAGCAGAGCCCCAAGGGGTGGCGACACTGAAGCTTTCTTT. Protein sequence: CATSRAPRGGDTEAFF.

The J gene is TRBJ2-1, the V gene TRBV10-1, with TRBD2 matching 7 bases. This CDR3 contains 17 residues. Germline CDR1 is WNHNN and CDR2 is SYGVQD (reference sequence). Trimming cost V 0 bases and J 8 bases; bases outside gene matches: 13. The CDR3: CASSESPSGLTSDEQFF. For the CDR3, the DNA is TGCGCCAGCAGTGAGTCCCCTAGCGGCCTTACCAGCGATGAGCAGTTCTTC.

The V gene is TRBV9, the J gene TRBJ2-5; D might be TRBD1 (6 bases). The V gene lost 0 bases and the J gene lost 1 base, with 13 bases spanning the gap. From germline, CDR1 is SGDLS and CDR2 YYNGEE. The CDR3 runs 16 residues. The CDR3: CASSVGPGTTQETQYF. In DNA, the CDR3 is TGTGCCAGCAGCGTAGGGCCCGGGACAACCCAAGAGACCCAGTACTTC. Looking up the rest from reference TRBV9 and TRBJ2-5 gives the full variable domain: DSGVTQTPKHLITATGQRVTLRCSPRSGDLSVYWYQQSLDQGLQFLIQYYNGEERAKGNILERFSAQQFPDLHSELNLSSLELGDSALYFCASSVGPGTTQETQYFGPGTRLLVL.

V and J are TRBV11-2 and TRBJ1-2; no definite D call. The CDR3 sequence is 14 residues long. Germline V lookup: CDR1 SGHAT, CDR2 FQNNGV. V was shortened by 1 base and J by 4 bases, with 10 bases between the two germline ends. In DNA, the CDR3 is TGTGCCAGCAGCTTAGGCACAGAGTCCTATGGCTACACCTTC. It encodes CASSLGTESYGYTF.

The CDR3 sequence: CASSLDRADGYTF. As DNA, the CDR3 is TGTGCCAGCAGCTTAGACAGGGCGGATGGCTACACCTTC. The chain links TRBV7-8 to TRBJ1-2; tentative D call: TRBD1 (6 bases). The germline CDR1 and CDR2 sequences are SGHVS and FQNEAQ. V lost 1 base to trimming and J lost 6 bases, with 9 bases between them. This CDR3 is built from 13 residues.

The chain links TRBV19 to TRBJ1-1, with D perhaps TRBD1 (6 bases). V dropped 5 bases and J dropped 0 bases, with 13 bases sitting between them. CDR3 length: 15 amino acids. The germline V gene encodes CDR1 LNHDA and CDR2 SQIVND (reference sequence). The CDR3 sequence: CASSAWTAMNTEAFF. The CDR3 coding sequence is TGTGCCAGTAGTGCTTGGACAGCTATGAACACTGAAGCTTTCTTT.

CDR3 in amino acids: CASSLTGYNQPQHF. The CDR3 bases are TGTGCCAGCAGCTTGACAGGTTACAATCAGCCCCAGCATTTT. The chain combines TRBV5-6 with TRBJ1-5; TRBD1 is a possible D gene (5 bases). V was cut by 1 base and J by 3 bases, with 8 bases left in between. The length of the CDR3 is 14 residues. Germline V gene data show CDR1 as SGHDT and CDR2 as YYEEEE.

The rearrangement uses TRBV6-1 and TRBJ1-1; no firm D call. Trimming shortened V by 2 bases and J by 1 base, and 8 bases separated the two germline ends. The CDR3 contains 14 residues. Looked up from germline, CDR1 is MNHNS and CDR2 is SASEGT. In DNA form, the CDR3 reads TGTGCCAGCAGTGAATGGCCAAAGAACACTGAAGCTTTCTTT. Its protein is CASSEWPKNTEAFF.

CDR3 in DNA: TGTGCCAGCAGCCCCCTAATGGGGGAGGTTTTTAACTACGAGCAGTACTTC. It translates to CASSPLMGEVFNYEQYF. The chain carries TRBV5-6 and TRBJ2-7, with D possibly matching TRBD2 (6 bases). V lost 4 bases to trimming and J lost 3 bases, with 23 bases between them. Germline V gives CDR1 SGHDT, CDR2 YYEEEE. This CDR3 is 17 amino acids long.

This chain connects TRBV7-6 to TRBJ2-7; TRBD2 agrees at 7 bases. This CDR3 contains 15 residues. Losses at the gene ends were 5 bases for V and 2 bases for J; bases not matched to a gene: 9. Per germline, CDR1 SGHVS and CDR2 FNYEAQ. As DNA, the CDR3 is TGTGCCAGCAGCCTGGGCTGGGAGGGCCCCTACGAGCAGTACTTC. This sequence encodes CASSLGWEGPYEQYF.

This chain links TRBV7-9 with TRBJ1-5; 7 positions agree with TRBD1. From germline, CDR1 is SEHNR and CDR2 FQNEAQ (reference sequence). The V gene end was trimmed by 5 bases and the J gene end by 4 bases; junction bases not matched to a gene: 8. This CDR3 has 15 residues. The CDR3 DNA is TGTGCCAGCAGCCCAGGGGGTTCTAGAAATCAGCCCCAGCATTTT. This codes for CASSPGGSRNQPQHF.

This sequence joins TRBV28 and TRBJ2-2, with 7 bases fitting TRBD2. Germline V gene sequence: CDR1 MDHEN, CDR2 SYDVKM. J was trimmed by 3 bases and V by 2 bases; bases with no gene match: 6. The CDR3 length is 16 residues. Here the CDR3 reads CASSLAGGSDTGELFF. In DNA, the CDR3 is TGTGCCAGCAGTTTAGCGGGCGGGAGCGACACCGGGGAGCTGTTTTTT.